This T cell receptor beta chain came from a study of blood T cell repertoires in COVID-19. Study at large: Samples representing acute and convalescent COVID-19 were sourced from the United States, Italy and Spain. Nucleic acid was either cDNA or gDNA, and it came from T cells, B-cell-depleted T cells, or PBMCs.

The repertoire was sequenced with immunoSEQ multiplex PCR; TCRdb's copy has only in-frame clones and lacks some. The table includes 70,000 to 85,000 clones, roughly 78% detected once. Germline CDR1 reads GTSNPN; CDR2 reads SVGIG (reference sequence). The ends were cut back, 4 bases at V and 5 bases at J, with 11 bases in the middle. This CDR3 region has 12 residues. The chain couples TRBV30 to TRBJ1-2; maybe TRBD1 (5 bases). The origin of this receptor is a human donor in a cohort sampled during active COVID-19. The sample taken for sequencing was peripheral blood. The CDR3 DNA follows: TGTGCCTGGACCATTGACAGTTATGGCTACACCTTC. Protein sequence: CAWTIDSYGYTF.